Listed below are T cell receptor beta chains from one sample, sequenced in a study of PD-L1 blockade in urothelial cancer. Repertoires were generated with immunoSEQ multiplex PCR, while TCRdb's copy carries only in-frame clones and drops some. Seen here are approximately 30,000 clones, approximately 90% observed once, and the top ten hold around 8.5%. The material was PBMCs, obtained around atezolizumab (anti-PD-L1) treatment. The source is a man aged 80 or over with urothelial cancer. The CDR3 runs from the conserved cysteine through the conserved F or W. The D gene is left open where the match is weak. Not all rows give a size; the values are once, few, many and, for expanded clones, a class.

j_gene,d_gene,v_gene,abundance,CDR3nt,CDR3aa
TRBJ1-1,.,TRBV10-2,.,TGCGCCAGCAGGAGTGGGCAGGGGTGGAACACTGAAGCTTTCTTT,CASRSGQGWNTEAFF
TRBJ2-2,TRBD1,TRBV5-1,.,TGCGCCAGCAGCACCCGGGACAGGGACAACACCGGGGAGCTGTTTTTT,CASSTRDRDNTGELFF
TRBJ2-7,.,TRBV7-2,.,TGTGCCAGCAGCTTAGTTCCGGTTTCGAACGAGCAGTACTTC,CASSLVPVSNEQYF
TRBJ1-5,.,TRBV6-1,.,TGTGCCAGCAGTGAAGGTTCAGTAACCCTTCAGCCCCAGCATTTT,CASSEGSVTLQPQHF
TRBJ1-2,.,TRBV19,.,TGTGCCAGTAGTATCCGCGGGGCTGGTTCGTATGGCTACACCTTC,CASSIRGAGSYGYTF
TRBJ1-3,.,TRBV19,.,TGTGCCAGTAGTGTAACCGGGAAATCCACCTTTGGAAACACCATATATTTT,CASSVTGKSTFGNTIYF
TRBJ1-5,TRBD1,TRBV7-2,.,TGTGCCAGCAGCCCAGCAGGGGGTGAGGGCAATCAGCCCCAGCATTTT,CASSPAGGEGNQPQHF
TRBJ2-3,.,TRBV19,.,TGTGCCAGTAGTATTAATAGCGGCACAGATACGCAGTATTTT,CASSINSGTDTQYF
TRBJ1-1,.,TRBV5-6,.,TGTGCCAGCAGCTTCAGGGGTAGGAGGTACACTGAAGCTTTCTTT,CASSFRGRRYTEAFF
TRBJ1-2,.,TRBV2,.,TGTGCCAGCAGGGGGACACCCTCTGAGGGCTACACCTTC,CASRGTPSEGYTF
TRBJ2-1,TRBD2,TRBV9,.,TGTGCCAGCAGCGGGGCGCCGGGGACTAGCTCCTACAATGAGCAGTTCTTC,CASSGAPGTSSYNEQFF
TRBJ2-7,TRBD1,TRBV11-2,.,TGTGCCAGCAGCTTAGTCGGGACAGGGATTGCCTACGAGCAGTACTTC,CASSLVGTGIAYEQYF
TRBJ2-3,.,TRBV5-6,.,TGTGCCAGCAGCTCCGGGGGGCAGGGTGGAGATACGCAGTATTTT,CASSSGGQGGDTQYF
TRBJ2-7,TRBD1,TRBV7-9,.,TGTGCCAGCAGCCCATCCACCGGGACAGTAGACTACGAGCAGTACTTC,CASSPSTGTVDYEQYF
TRBJ2-2,TRBD2,TRBV5-4,once,TGTGCCAGCGCGGTGGGGAGGGCTACTAACACCGGGGAGCTGTTTTTT,CASAVGRATNTGELFF
TRBJ2-1,.,TRBV18,.,TGTGCCAGCTCACACGGCGGGGATGAGCAGTTCTTC,CASSHGGDEQFF
TRBJ2-1,TRBD2,TRBV9,.,TGTGCCAGCAGCCGAGCTCTAGCGGGAGAACTCGATGAGCAGTTCTTC,CASSRALAGELDEQFF
TRBJ1-1,.,TRBV27,.,TGTGCCAGCAGTTTTAGACAGAACACTGAAGCTTTCTTT,CASSFRQNTEAFF
TRBJ1-3,.,TRBV19,.,TGTGCCAGTCGACAGTTCTCTGGAAACACCATATATTTT,CASRQFSGNTIYF
TRBJ2-7,.,TRBV6-6,.,TGTGCCAGCAGCCGCGGGGGCGTCGGGTACGAGCAGTACTTC,CASSRGGVGYEQYF
TRBJ2-2,TRBD2,TRBV4-3,.,TGCGCCAGCAGCACCTTTAGCGGGAGTGGGACCGGGGAGCTGTTTTTT,CASSTFSGSGTGELFF